This entry is about one T cell receptor (beta chain). The sample is drawn from a study of monozygotic twins with inflammatory bowel disease. The CDR3 has 16 amino acids. CDR1 and CDR2 (germline): SGHTA, FQGNSA. From its re-call of the 5' RACE reads, TCRdb lists each CDR3 protein once, without DNA. This listing includes over 350,000 distinct CDR3 sequences. The clonotype comes from a human donor with ulcerative colitis or Crohn's disease, or a healthy co-twin of an affected twin (not recorded which). Sequencing used blood. J is TRBJ2-1 and V is TRBV7-2; TCRdb returns TRBD2, unconfirmable since there is no DNA. CDR3 in amino acids: CASSLSSSGGDNEQFF.